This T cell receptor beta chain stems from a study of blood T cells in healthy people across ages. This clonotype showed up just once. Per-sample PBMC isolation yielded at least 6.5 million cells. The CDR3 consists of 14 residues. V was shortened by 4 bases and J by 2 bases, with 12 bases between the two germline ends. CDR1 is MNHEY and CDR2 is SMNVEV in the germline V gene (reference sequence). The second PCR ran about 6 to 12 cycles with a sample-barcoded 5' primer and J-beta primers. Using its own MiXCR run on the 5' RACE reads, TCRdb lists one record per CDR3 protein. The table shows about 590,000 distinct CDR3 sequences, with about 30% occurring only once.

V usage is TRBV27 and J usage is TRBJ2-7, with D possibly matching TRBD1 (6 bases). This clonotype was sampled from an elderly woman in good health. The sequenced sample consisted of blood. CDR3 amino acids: CASSWQGTAYEQYF. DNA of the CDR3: TGTGCCAGCAGTTGGCAGGGGACGGCCTACGAGCAGTACTTC.